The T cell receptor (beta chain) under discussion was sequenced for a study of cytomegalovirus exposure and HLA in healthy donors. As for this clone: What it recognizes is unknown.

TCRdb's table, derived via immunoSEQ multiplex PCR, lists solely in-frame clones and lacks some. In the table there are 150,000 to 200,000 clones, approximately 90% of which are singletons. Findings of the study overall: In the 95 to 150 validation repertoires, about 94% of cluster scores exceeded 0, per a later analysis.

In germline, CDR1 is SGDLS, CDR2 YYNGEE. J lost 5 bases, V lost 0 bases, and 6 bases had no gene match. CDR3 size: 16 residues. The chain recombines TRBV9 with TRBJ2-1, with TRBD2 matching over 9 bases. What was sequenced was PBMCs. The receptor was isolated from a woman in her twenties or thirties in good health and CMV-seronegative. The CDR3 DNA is TGTGCCAGCAGCGTAGCGGGGACTAGCATCCACAATGAGCAGTTCTTC. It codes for CASSVAGTSIHNEQFF. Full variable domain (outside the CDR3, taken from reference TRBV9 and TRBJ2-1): DSGVTQTPKHLITATGQRVTLRCSPRSGDLSVYWYQQSLDQGLQFLIQYYNGEERAKGNILERFSAQQFPDLHSELNLSSLELGDSALYFCASSVAGTSIHNEQFFGPGTRLTVL.